The table lists the clone carrying this T cell receptor (beta chain) with a few counts. The record originates from a study of T-cell reconstitution after alpha-beta-depleted transplantation in children. Germline loops: CDR1 LNHNV, CDR2 YYDKDF (reference sequence). Trimming cost V 4 bases and J 3 bases; bases outside gene matches: 8. The CDR3 extends over 15 amino acids. Using unique molecular identifiers, the investigators prepared the TCRbeta library. A single record per CDR3 protein comes from TCRdb applying MiXCR to the PCR reads. The sample holds around 360,000 distinct CDR3 sequences, approximately 10% seen once.

The sequences come from PBMCs from the stem cell graft donor, collected from the stem cell graft. The chain is built from TRBV15 and TRBJ1-1; TRBD1 aligns across 7 bases. The receptor's source is a human donor who donated a stem cell graft to a child with acute lymphoblastic leukemia. The chain's CDR3 is CATSMETGPHTEAFF. The CDR3 nucleotides read TGTGCCACCAGCATGGAGACAGGGCCCCACACTGAAGCTTTCTTT.